A selection of T cell receptor beta chains follows, all from one sample in a study of cytomegalovirus exposure and HLA in healthy donors. Method: immunoSEQ multiplex PCR; TCRdb's copy keeps in-frame clones and lacks some. The table has around 180,000 clones, 60% to 80% seen once. The sequencing sample was made of PBMCs. All receptors derive from a woman in her forties or fifties in good health and CMV-seropositive. CDR3s include the opening cysteine and the closing phenylalanine or tryptophan. Each record gives: V gene, J gene, CDR3 protein.

v_gene: TRBV19
j_gene: TRBJ2-2
CDR3aa: CASRLGTGLGGELFF

v_gene: TRBV5-6
j_gene: TRBJ2-7
CDR3aa: CASSLAGLAGSEQYF

v_gene: TRBV9
j_gene: TRBJ2-2
CDR3aa: CASSERLAANAPGELFF

v_gene: TRBV7-9
j_gene: TRBJ2-1
CDR3aa: CASSLTGNEQFF

v_gene: TRBV19
j_gene: TRBJ2-1
CDR3aa: CASSISGGNYNEQFF

v_gene: TRBV6-1
j_gene: TRBJ1-5
CDR3aa: CASSRTGEGNQPQHF

v_gene: TRBV9
j_gene: TRBJ2-7
CDR3aa: CASSSTAYEQYF

v_gene: TRBV5-1
j_gene: TRBJ2-1
CDR3aa: CARVRQFF

v_gene: TRBV7-8
j_gene: TRBJ2-7
CDR3aa: CASSLAGWAYEQYF

v_gene: TRBV10-3
j_gene: TRBJ1-5
CDR3aa: CAIQGQRDQPQHF

v_gene: TRBV5-4
j_gene: TRBJ2-7
CDR3aa: CASSQPTGGAEQYF

v_gene: TRBV7-3
j_gene: TRBJ2-3
CDR3aa: CASSLNPAGDTQYF

v_gene: TRBV19
j_gene: TRBJ2-2
CDR3aa: CASSIDRAPGELFF

v_gene: TRBV5-4
j_gene: TRBJ2-3
CDR3aa: CASSLRARGYTDTQYF

v_gene: TRBV4-2
j_gene: TRBJ2-1
CDR3aa: CASSQDSQRGLNNEQFF

v_gene: TRBV5-1
j_gene: TRBJ1-2
CDR3aa: CASSLDSVLKRGGYTF

v_gene: TRBV6-5
j_gene: TRBJ2-3
CDR3aa: CASMRLAGSTDTQYF

v_gene: TRBV5-6
j_gene: TRBJ2-5
CDR3aa: CASSFGLAGGSETQYF

v_gene: TRBV7-7
j_gene: TRBJ2-1
CDR3aa: CASSQGQGASEQFF

v_gene: TRBV27
j_gene: TRBJ2-5
CDR3aa: CASSAGTGEETQYF

v_gene: TRBV19
j_gene: TRBJ1-6
CDR3aa: CASSSRTANNSPLHF

v_gene: TRBV27
j_gene: TRBJ2-7
CDR3aa: CASSPWGQGNAEQYF

v_gene: TRBV6-4
j_gene: TRBJ1-1
CDR3aa: CASRRPNIQGGTEAFF

v_gene: TRBV6-5
j_gene: TRBJ2-5
CDR3aa: CASSLFREAREQYF

v_gene: TRBV12-5
j_gene: TRBJ2-1
CDR3aa: CASGLVSAGGEQFF

v_gene: TRBV19
j_gene: TRBJ1-2
CDR3aa: CASTPLTAGGYTF

v_gene: TRBV10-3
j_gene: TRBJ1-5
CDR3aa: CAISVEGGTNQPQHF

v_gene: TRBV5-1
j_gene: TRBJ2-5
CDR3aa: CASSLDGGGQETQYF

v_gene: TRBV27
j_gene: TRBJ1-4
CDR3aa: CASSLSRGSYEKLFF

v_gene: TRBV6-6
j_gene: TRBJ2-2
CDR3aa: CATGGAGGNGELFF

v_gene: TRBV28
j_gene: TRBJ2-6
CDR3aa: CASSSPDRGLVLTF

v_gene: TRBV5-4
j_gene: TRBJ1-4
CDR3aa: CASSWGGANEKLFF

v_gene: TRBV5-1
j_gene: TRBJ2-3
CDR3aa: CASSPGTGGPRDTQYF

v_gene: TRBV5-1
j_gene: TRBJ2-3
CDR3aa: CASSASGTGGDTQYF

v_gene: TRBV21-1
j_gene: TRBJ2-7
CDR3aa: CASSKPPGEPYEQYF

v_gene: TRBV7-6
j_gene: TRBJ2-2
CDR3aa: CASSLEVQGPVNTGELFF

v_gene: TRBV9
j_gene: TRBJ2-5
CDR3aa: CASSPPGQGNTGTQYF

v_gene: TRBV25-1
j_gene: TRBJ2-3
CDR3aa: CASNRGPPTDTQYF

v_gene: TRBV11-3
j_gene: TRBJ2-7
CDR3aa: CASSLFFGYEQYF

v_gene: TRBV15
j_gene: TRBJ2-1
CDR3aa: CATSRDSEYNEQFF

v_gene: TRBV2
j_gene: TRBJ2-2
CDR3aa: CASSAQGTNTGELFF

v_gene: TRBV9
j_gene: TRBJ2-5
CDR3aa: CASSVDGTSVKETQYF

v_gene: TRBV5-4
j_gene: TRBJ2-2
CDR3aa: CASSWDSITGELFF

v_gene: TRBV9
j_gene: TRBJ1-2
CDR3aa: CASSGPRGFYYGYTF

v_gene: TRBV5-1
j_gene: TRBJ2-7
CDR3aa: CASSSGQGADEQYF

v_gene: TRBV12-5
j_gene: TRBJ2-3
CDR3aa: CASGLDRTSGGLLTDTQYF

v_gene: TRBV11-2
j_gene: TRBJ2-2
CDR3aa: CASSGTSGGGAGELFF

v_gene: TRBV15
j_gene: TRBJ1-2
CDR3aa: CATSRATGGNYGYTF

v_gene: TRBV11-2
j_gene: TRBJ1-2
CDR3aa: CASSLSIRGNYGYTF

v_gene: TRBV5-1
j_gene: TRBJ2-7
CDR3aa: CASSGTGLANEQYF

v_gene: TRBV5-1
j_gene: TRBJ2-7
CDR3aa: CASSLVGDEQYF

v_gene: TRBV11-3
j_gene: TRBJ2-1
CDR3aa: CASSWRTGTGGGMNEQFF

v_gene: TRBV9
j_gene: TRBJ2-3
CDR3aa: CASSVGPKGADTQYF

v_gene: TRBV5-1
j_gene: TRBJ2-2
CDR3aa: CASSRRTREVGELFF

v_gene: TRBV5-3
j_gene: TRBJ1-5
CDR3aa: CARSFRQRPKQPQHF